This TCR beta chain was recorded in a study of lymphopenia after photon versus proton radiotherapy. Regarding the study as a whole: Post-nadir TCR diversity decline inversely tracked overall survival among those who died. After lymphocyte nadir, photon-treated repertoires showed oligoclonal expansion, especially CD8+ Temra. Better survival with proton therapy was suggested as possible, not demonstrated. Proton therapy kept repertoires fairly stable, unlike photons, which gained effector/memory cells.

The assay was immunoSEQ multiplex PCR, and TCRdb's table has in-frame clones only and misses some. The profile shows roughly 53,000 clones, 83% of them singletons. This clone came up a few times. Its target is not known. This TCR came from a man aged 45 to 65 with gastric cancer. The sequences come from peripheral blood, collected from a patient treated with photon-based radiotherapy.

As DNA, the CDR3 is TGTGCCAGCAGGGACGGTAGCAATCAGCCCCAGCATTTT. Its protein product is CASRDGSNQPQHF. This chain connects TRBV2 to TRBJ1-5; D not certain. Trimming removed 6 bases from V and 0 bases from J, with 6 bases in between. Germline V CDR1 and CDR2: SNHLY, FYNNEI. The CDR3 consists of 13 residues.